Listed here are 6 T cell receptor beta chains from one sample, sequenced in a study of CD8+CD57+ T cells in acquired aplastic anemia. The sequenced patients had an expansion of CD8+CD57+ cells seen by flow cytometry. Genomic DNA provided the template from which TCR beta VDJ and CDR3 profiles were obtained. TCRdb itself ran the reads through MiXCR, one entry per CDR3 protein. The table has under 500,000 distinct CDR3 sequences, more than 25% seen once; the top ten hold 0.82%. Sequenced: sorted CD4+, CD8+, or CD8+CD57+ T cells (not recorded which) from PBMCs. These receptors were taken from a human donor with aplastic anemia.

The gene calls are TRBV7-9 and TRBJ2-7; D ambiguous. The CDR3 extends over 11 amino acids. V dropped 6 bases and J dropped 9 bases, with 12 bases sitting between them. Germline V CDR1 and CDR2: SEHNR, FQNEAQ (reference sequence). CDR3 loop: CASRVRSGQYF. The CDR3 bases are TGTGCCAGCAGGGTCCGATCCGGGCAGTACTTC.

Many counts were recorded for this clonotype. This chain joins TRBV19 and TRBJ1-1, with TRBD1 as a possible D gene (6 bases). The CDR3 spans 15 residues. Trimming removed 3 bases at V and 1 base at J, with 12 bases between. The germline V gene encodes CDR1 LNHDA and CDR2 SQIVND (reference sequence). The CDR3 DNA sequence: TGTGCCAGTAGTATTGATCGGGGGGCGAACACTGAAGCTTTCTTT. It codes for CASSIDRGANTEAFF.

The chain joins TRBV2 to TRBJ2-7; TRBD1 is a possible D gene (6 bases). Trimming left V 4 bases short and J 6 bases short, with 10 bases between. The germline gives CDR1 SNHLY, CDR2 FYNNEI. This CDR3 region has 12 residues. CDR3: CASSGRQAEQYF. The CDR3 DNA reads as TGTGCCAGCAGTGGGAGACAGGCCGAGCAGTACTTC.

This clonotype came up many times. V gene TRBV9 combines with J gene TRBJ1-1; D remains ambiguous. V gave up 0 bases and J gave up 1 base, with 13 bases separating them. This CDR3 has 16 amino acids. Per germline, CDR1 SGDLS and CDR2 YYNGEE. DNA of the CDR3: TGTGCCAGCAGCGTAGGTCAACAGCCTTCGAACACTGAAGCTTTCTTT. Translation: CASSVGQQPSNTEAFF.

This clonotype showed up just once. The genes are TRBV25-1 and TRBJ1-6; D may be TRBD1 (6 bases). The CDR3 extends over 15 amino acids. The germline V gene has CDR1 MGHDK and CDR2 SYGVNS. V lost 4 bases and J 10 bases, leaving 17 bases between the germline ends. Here the CDR3 reads CASSARGTGSSPLHF. The CDR3, as DNA: TGTGCCAGCAGTGCTAGAGGTACAGGGAGCTCACCCCTCCACTTT. The full variable domain, with the rest looked up from reference TRBV25-1 and TRBJ1-6, is EADIYQTPRYLVIGTGKKITLECSQTMGHDKMYWYQQDPGMELHLIHYSYGVNSTEKGDLSSESTVSRIRTEHFPLTLESARPSHTSQYLCASSARGTGSSPLHFGNGTRLTVT.

For this clonotype: The junction and the germline gene differ at one end; a read error may be behind it. The CDR3 loop is CASSLGATTFTDTQYF. The CDR3 DNA reads as TGTGCCAGCAGTTTGGGAGCGACAACATTCACAGATACGCAGTATTTT. V is TRBV10-3 and J is TRBJ2-3, with a possible D match to TRBD2 (5 bases). The germline V gene encodes CDR1 ENHRY and CDR2 SYGVKD. CDR3 length: 16 amino acids.